These 8 T cell receptor beta chains originate from one sample sequenced in a study of T cells after yellow fever vaccination. MiXCR, run by TCRdb on the 5' RACE reads, gives a single entry per CDR3 protein. The sample includes roughly 150,000 distinct CDR3 sequences, under 7.5% of them seen just once. The sequencing used CD4+ T cells sorted from PBMCs, collected roughly 5 days after the first yellow fever vaccination. The receptors derive from a young man who received the YFV17D yellow fever vaccine.

In its sample, this clonotype was seen a few times. V and J are TRBV20-1 and TRBJ1-4, with D possibly being TRBD1 (5 bases). Germline V gene sequence: CDR1 DFQATT, CDR2 SNEGSKA (reference sequence). Trimming pared 5 bases from V and 6 bases from J, leaving 19 bases between. This CDR3 is 15 amino acids long. CDR3 in amino acids: CSAAPVGEGDEKLFF. In DNA, the CDR3 is TGCAGTGCTGCCCCTGTGGGGGAAGGGGATGAAAAACTGTTTTTT.

The chain combines TRBV7-9 with TRBJ1-1; TRBD1 matches at 8 bases. The CDR3 is 13 amino acids. Germline loops: CDR1 SEHNR, CDR2 FQNEAQ (reference sequence). Trimming removed 3 bases from V and 6 bases from J; junction bases left unmatched: 3. CDR3 loop: CASSFQGAPEAFF. DNA for the CDR3: TGTGCCAGCAGCTTCCAGGGGGCACCTGAAGCTTTCTTT.

CDR3 region: CASSSGTGVWDIQYF. CDR3 bases: TGCGCCAGCAGTTCCGGGACAGGGGTTTGGGACATTCAGTACTTC. The gene calls are TRBV5-1 and TRBJ2-4, with TRBD1 matching over 10 bases. The V segment lost 5 bases and the J segment 8 bases; nucleotides outside the gene matches: 10. CDR3 size: 15 residues. CDR1 is SGHRS and CDR2 is YFSETQ in the germline V gene.

Only a few counts were recorded for this clonotype. The chain has TRBV12-3 or TRBV12-4 and TRBJ2-7; a possible D gene is TRBD1 (6 bases). CDR3 length: 13 residues. Trimming stripped 6 bases from V and 3 bases from J, with 12 bases between. Written as DNA, the CDR3 is TGTGCCAGCAGCTGGGACACCATCTACGAGCAGTACTTC. Protein product: CASSWDTIYEQYF.

At least ten counts were recorded for this clonotype. The chain recombines TRBV7-9 with TRBJ1-1; 7 nucleotides line up with TRBD1. The germline CDR1 and CDR2 sequences are SEHNR and FQNEAQ (reference sequence). The V segment lost 3 bases and the J segment 4 bases; nucleotides outside the gene matches: 2. This CDR3 comprises 13 residues. CDR3 DNA sequence: TGTGCCAGCAGCTTGACAGGGTTCACTGAAGCTTTCTTT. This translates into CASSLTGFTEAFF.

The sample holds a few counts of this clonotype. The V call is TRBV7-9, the J call TRBJ1-3, with D hard to call. Germline lookup yields CDR1 SEHNR and CDR2 FQNEAQ (reference sequence). Trimming pared 5 bases from V and 4 bases from J, leaving 18 bases between. The CDR3 spans 16 residues. This CDR3 is CASSPHGRGFGNTIYF. The CDR3 DNA is TGTGCCAGCAGCCCCCACGGGCGTGGTTTCGGAAACACCATATATTTT. The complete variable domain, with remaining parts taken from reference TRBV7-9 and TRBJ1-3, reads DTGVSQNPRHKITKRGQNVTFRCDPISEHNRLYWYRQTLGQGPEFLTYFQNEAQLEKSRLLSDRFSAERPKGSFSTLEIQRTEQGDSAMYLCASSPHGRGFGNTIYFGEGSWLTVV.

This clonotype was counted ten times or more. The gene calls are TRBV20-1 and TRBJ1-5; D gene uncertain. CDR1 DFQATT and CDR2 SNEGSKA come from the germline V gene (reference sequence). The CDR3 has 12 amino acids. With 2 bases removed from V and 1 base from J, the gap between germline ends came to 3 bases. The CDR3 is CSARQSNQPQHF. Here the CDR3 DNA reads TGCAGTGCTAGACAGAGCAATCAGCCCCAGCATTTT.

There are many counts of this clonotype. The V call is TRBV5-1, the J call TRBJ2-5; D uncertain. CDR1 SGHRS and CDR2 YFSETQ come from the germline V gene. Trimming left V 2 bases short and J 1 base short, with 6 bases between. This CDR3 has 13 amino acids. CDR3 in amino acids: CASSFGVQETQYF. The DNA of the CDR3 is TGCGCCAGCAGCTTTGGCGTCCAAGAGACCCAGTACTTC.